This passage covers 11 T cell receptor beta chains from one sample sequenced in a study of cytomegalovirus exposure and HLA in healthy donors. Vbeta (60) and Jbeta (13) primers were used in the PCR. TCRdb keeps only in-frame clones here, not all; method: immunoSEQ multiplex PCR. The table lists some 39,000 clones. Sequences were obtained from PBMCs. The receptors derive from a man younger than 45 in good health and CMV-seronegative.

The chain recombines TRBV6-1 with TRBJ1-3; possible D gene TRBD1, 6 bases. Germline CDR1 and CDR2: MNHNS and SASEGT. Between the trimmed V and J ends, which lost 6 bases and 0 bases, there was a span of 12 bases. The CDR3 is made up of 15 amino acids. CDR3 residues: CASRHRVNSGNTIYF. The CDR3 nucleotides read TGTGCCAGCAGGCACAGGGTTAACTCTGGAAACACCATATATTTT.

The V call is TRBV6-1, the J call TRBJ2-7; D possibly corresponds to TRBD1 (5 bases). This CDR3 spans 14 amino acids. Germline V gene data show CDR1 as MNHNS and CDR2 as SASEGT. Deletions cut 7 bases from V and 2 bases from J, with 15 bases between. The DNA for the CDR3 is TGTGCCAGCATAAGACAGATCAACGCCTACGAGCAGTACTTC. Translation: CASIRQINAYEQYF.

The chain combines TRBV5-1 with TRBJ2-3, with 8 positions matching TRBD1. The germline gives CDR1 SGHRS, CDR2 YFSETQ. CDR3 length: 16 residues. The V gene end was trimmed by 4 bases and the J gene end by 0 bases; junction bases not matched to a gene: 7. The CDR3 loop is CASSISRTGSTDTQYF. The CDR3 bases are TGCGCCAGCAGCATAAGCCGGACAGGGAGCACAGATACGCAGTATTTT. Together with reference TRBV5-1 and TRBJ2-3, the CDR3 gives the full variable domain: KAGVTQTPRYLIKTRGQQVTLSCSPISGHRSVSWYQQTPGQGLQFLFEYFSETQRNKGNFPGRFSGRQFSNSRSEMNVSTLELGDSALYLCASSISRTGSTDTQYFGPGTRLTVL.

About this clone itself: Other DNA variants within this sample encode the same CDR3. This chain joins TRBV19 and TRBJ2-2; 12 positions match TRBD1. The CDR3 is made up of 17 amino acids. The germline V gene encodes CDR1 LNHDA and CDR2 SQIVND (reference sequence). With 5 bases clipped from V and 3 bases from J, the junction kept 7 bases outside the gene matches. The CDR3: CASSGGQGALDTGELFF. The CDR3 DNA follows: TGTGCCAGTAGTGGGGGACAGGGGGCACTTGACACCGGGGAGCTGTTTTTT. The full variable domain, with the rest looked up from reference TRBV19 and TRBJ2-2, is DGGITQSPKYLFRKEGQNVTLSCEQNLNHDAMYWYRQDPGQGLRLIYYSQIVNDFQKGDIAEGYSVSREKKESFPLTVTSAQKNPTAFYLCASSGGQGALDTGELFFGEGSRLTVL.

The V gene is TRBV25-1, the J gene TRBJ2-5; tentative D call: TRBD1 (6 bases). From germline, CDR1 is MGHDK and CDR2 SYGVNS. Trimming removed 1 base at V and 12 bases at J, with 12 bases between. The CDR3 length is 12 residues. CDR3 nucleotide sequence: TGTGCCAGCAGTGAATCGGGGACAACAAAGTACTTC. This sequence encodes CASSESGTTKYF.

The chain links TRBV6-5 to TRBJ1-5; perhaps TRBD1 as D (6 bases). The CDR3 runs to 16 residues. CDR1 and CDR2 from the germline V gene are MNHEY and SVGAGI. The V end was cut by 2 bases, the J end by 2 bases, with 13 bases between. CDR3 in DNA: TGTGCCAGCAGTTACCTTGGGGGCGCAGGCAATCAGCCCCAGCATTTT. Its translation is CASSYLGGAGNQPQHF.

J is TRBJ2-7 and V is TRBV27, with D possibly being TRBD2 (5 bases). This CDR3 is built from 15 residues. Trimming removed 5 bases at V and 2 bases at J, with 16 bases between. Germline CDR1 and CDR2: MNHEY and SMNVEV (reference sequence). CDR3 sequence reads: CASSQALSGAYEQYF. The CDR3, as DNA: TGTGCCAGCAGTCAAGCTTTGAGCGGCGCCTACGAGCAGTACTTC.

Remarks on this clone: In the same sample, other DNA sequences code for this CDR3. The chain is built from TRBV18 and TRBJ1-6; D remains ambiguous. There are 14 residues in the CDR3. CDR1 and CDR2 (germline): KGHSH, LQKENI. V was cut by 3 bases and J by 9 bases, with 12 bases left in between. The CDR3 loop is CASSPNGVPSPLHF. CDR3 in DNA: TGTGCCAGCTCACCCAACGGAGTGCCTTCACCCCTCCACTTT.

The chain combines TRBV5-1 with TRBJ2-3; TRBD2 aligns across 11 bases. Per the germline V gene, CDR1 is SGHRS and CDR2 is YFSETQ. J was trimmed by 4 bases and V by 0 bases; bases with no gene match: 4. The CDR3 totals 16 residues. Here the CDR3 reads CASSLVAGGPPDTQYF. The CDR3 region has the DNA TGCGCCAGCAGCTTGGTAGCGGGAGGGCCCCCAGATACGCAGTATTTT.

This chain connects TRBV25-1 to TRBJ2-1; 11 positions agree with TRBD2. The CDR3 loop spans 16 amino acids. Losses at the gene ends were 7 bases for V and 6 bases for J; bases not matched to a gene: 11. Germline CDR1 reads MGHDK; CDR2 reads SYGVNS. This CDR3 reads CASTGTSGQGLNEQFF. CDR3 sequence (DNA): TGTGCCAGCACAGGGACTAGCGGCCAGGGACTCAATGAGCAGTTCTTC.

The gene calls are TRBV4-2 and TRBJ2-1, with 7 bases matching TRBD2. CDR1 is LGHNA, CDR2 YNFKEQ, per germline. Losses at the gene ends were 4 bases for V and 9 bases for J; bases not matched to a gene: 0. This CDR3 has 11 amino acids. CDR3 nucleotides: TGTGCCAGCAGCCGCGGGGGTGAGCAGTTCTTC. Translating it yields CASSRGGEQFF.